Listed here are 15 T cell receptor beta chains from one sample, sequenced in a study of blood T cell repertoires in COVID-19. The repertoire was sequenced with immunoSEQ multiplex PCR; TCRdb's copy has only in-frame clones and lacks some. This table has some 220,000 clones, about 79% appearing once. The material sequenced was peripheral blood. The origin of the receptors is a man between 50 and 59 years old with active or convalescent COVID-19.

This clone has just one count. J is TRBJ2-2 and V is TRBV27; weak D call: TRBD2 (6 bases). Germline CDR1 MNHEY, CDR2 SMNVEV (reference sequence). V was pared by 3 bases and J by 7 bases, with 18 bases between. The CDR3 is 16 amino acids. The CDR3 sequence: CASSLGPGLGIGELFF. The CDR3 nucleotides read TGTGCCAGCAGTTTGGGACCGGGACTGGGCATCGGGGAGCTGTTTTTT.

In nucleotides, the CDR3 is TGTGCCAGCTCAGGTGGCCAACAAGAGACCCAGTACTTC. Its translation: CASSGGQQETQYF. This chain connects TRBV18 to TRBJ2-5; no definite D call. The V end was cut by 5 bases, the J end by 2 bases, with 9 bases between. This CDR3 has 13 amino acids. Germline V gene lookup returns CDR1 KGHSH and CDR2 LQKENI.

The CDR3 DNA sequence: TGTGCCAGCTCACCCCCGACAGGGGACCTCTATGGCTACACCTTC. This translates into CASSPPTGDLYGYTF. The chain joins TRBV18 to TRBJ1-2; 8 bases match TRBD1. V lost 3 bases, J lost 4 bases, and 7 bases stayed unmatched. The CDR3 contains 15 residues. CDR1 and CDR2 (germline): KGHSH, LQKENI.

The chain recombines TRBV3-1 (or the pseudogene TRBV3-2) with TRBJ2-1, with D maybe TRBD2 (6 bases). Trimming left V 3 bases short and J 3 bases short, with 6 bases between. Germline V gives CDR1 LGHDT, CDR2 YNNKEL (reference sequence). The CDR3 length is 13 residues. CDR3 coding DNA: TGTGCCAGCAGCCACGGGGGCTACAATGAGCAGTTCTTC. Amino acid sequence: CASSHGGYNEQFF.

The V gene is TRBV7-2, the J gene TRBJ2-5; D possibly corresponds to TRBD1 (6 bases). Trimming removed 1 base at V and 5 bases at J, with 14 bases between. The CDR3 is 15 residues long. CDR1 and CDR2 from the germline V gene are SGHTA and FQGNSA. The CDR3 DNA follows: TGTGCCAGCAGCTTAGAGGGCGTAAGGGGGGAGACCCAGTACTTC. This encodes CASSLEGVRGETQYF. Variable domain in full (rest from reference TRBV7-2 and TRBJ2-5): GAGVSQSPSNKVTEKGKDVELRCDPISGHTALYWYRQSLGQGLEFLIYFQGNSAPDKSGLPSDRFSAERTGGSVSTLTIQRTQQEDSAVYLCASSLEGVRGETQYFGPGTRLLVL.

The chain combines TRBV7-2 with TRBJ2-3; D call uncertain. This CDR3 contains 13 residues. Per germline, CDR1 SGHTA and CDR2 FQGNSA. V gave up 8 bases and J gave up 0 bases, with 9 bases separating them. CDR3 protein: CASAGPSTDTQYF. The DNA for the CDR3 is TGTGCCAGCGCAGGCCCTAGCACAGATACGCAGTATTTT.

This clone was detected once. The chain uses TRBV24-1 and TRBJ2-5; maybe TRBD2 (6 bases). CDR1 and CDR2 from the germline V gene are KGHDR and SFDVKD. The CDR3 covers 13 residues. Trimming took off 3 bases at V and 5 bases at J, with 9 bases between the two ends. Here the CDR3 DNA reads TGTGCCACCAGTGATGGAGGGGCTGAGACCCAGTACTTC. As protein: CATSDGGAETQYF.

V gene TRBV28 combines with J gene TRBJ1-5; the D gene is possibly TRBD1 (5 bases). This CDR3 comprises 15 residues. Germline V gives CDR1 MDHEN, CDR2 SYDVKM. V lost 3 bases and J 6 bases, leaving 15 bases between the germline ends. The CDR3 reads CASSFVGQGRQPQHF. CDR3 nucleotides: TGTGCCAGCAGTTTTGTCGGGCAGGGCCGTCAGCCCCAGCATTTT.

V usage is TRBV9 and J usage is TRBJ2-1, with 8 nucleotides matching TRBD2. The germline CDR1 and CDR2 sequences are SGDLS and YYNGEE. The V segment lost 0 bases and the J segment 9 bases; nucleotides outside the gene matches: 5. This CDR3 comprises 14 residues. This chain's CDR3 is CASSVAGGLSEQFF. CDR3 DNA: TGTGCCAGCAGCGTAGCGGGAGGGCTAAGTGAGCAGTTCTTC.

The chain combines TRBV11-3 with TRBJ1-1; 9 bases fit TRBD1. Germline V gene lookup returns CDR1 SGHNT and CDR2 YENEEA. After removal of 5 bases from V and 4 bases from J, the junction contained 5 bases not matched to a gene. There are 14 residues in the CDR3. The DNA for the CDR3 is TGTGCCAGCAGCGAGACAGGGGGGTCCACTGAAGCTTTCTTT. Its translation is CASSETGGSTEAFF. The variable domain in full, with the rest retrieved from reference TRBV11-3 and TRBJ1-1, is EAGVVQSPRYKIIEKKQPVAFWCNPISGHNTLYWYLQNLGQGPELLIRYENEEAVDDSQLPKDRFSAERLKGVDSTLKIQPAELGDSAVYLCASSETGGSTEAFFGQGTRLTVV.

V is TRBV28 and J is TRBJ2-7; possibly TRBD2 for D (5 bases). V was shortened by 3 bases and J by 6 bases, with 18 bases between the two germline ends. Germline V gives CDR1 MDHEN, CDR2 SYDVKM. This CDR3 spans 15 amino acids. CDR3 region: CASSFRGRTALEQYF. The DNA of the CDR3 is TGTGCCAGCAGTTTTCGGGGTAGGACTGCTCTCGAGCAGTACTTC. Full variable domain (missing parts from reference TRBV28 and TRBJ2-7): DVKVTQSSRYLVKRTGEKVFLECVQDMDHENMFWYRQDPGLGLRLIYFSYDVKMKEKGDIPEGYSVSREKKERFSLILESASTNQTSMYLCASSFRGRTALEQYFGPGTRLTVT.

The chain links TRBV18 to TRBJ2-2, with a tentative D call TRBD1 (6 bases). Germline CDR1 and CDR2: KGHSH and LQKENI. V gave up 6 bases and J gave up 4 bases, with 18 bases separating them. This CDR3 has 16 residues. As DNA, the CDR3 is TGTGCCAGCTCGCCGGACAGTTATGTTGTCACCGGGGAGCTGTTTTTT. Protein product: CASSPDSYVVTGELFF.

This chain links TRBV19 with TRBJ1-2; no reliable D call. Per the germline V gene, CDR1 is LNHDA and CDR2 is SQIVND (reference sequence). Trimming left V 5 bases short and J 8 bases short, with 15 bases between. The CDR3 length is 13 residues. In DNA form, the CDR3 reads TGTGCCAGTAGTTACCTAGGTGAGGTCGGCTACACCTTC. Translation: CASSYLGEVGYTF.

This chain uses TRBV28 with TRBJ2-1; D unclear. CDR1 is MDHEN and CDR2 is SYDVKM in the germline V gene. The length of the CDR3 is 15 residues. The V and J ends lost 2 bases and 0 bases respectively, with 8 bases between them. For the CDR3, the DNA is TGTGCCAGCAGTTTAGCGGCTTCCTCCTACAATGAGCAGTTCTTC. Its protein product is CASSLAASSYNEQFF.

The V call is TRBV2, the J call TRBJ2-1; the match to TRBD1 covers 8 bases. V lost 7 bases and J lost 8; bases outside the gene matches: 28. Germline values: CDR1 SNHLY, CDR2 FYNNEI. The CDR3 is made up of 20 amino acids. The CDR3, as DNA: TGTGCCAGCACTGCCCCGTCCGCCGGGTCCAACAGGGGGTATGTCGATGAGCAGTTCTTC. Protein: CASTAPSAGSNRGYVDEQFF.